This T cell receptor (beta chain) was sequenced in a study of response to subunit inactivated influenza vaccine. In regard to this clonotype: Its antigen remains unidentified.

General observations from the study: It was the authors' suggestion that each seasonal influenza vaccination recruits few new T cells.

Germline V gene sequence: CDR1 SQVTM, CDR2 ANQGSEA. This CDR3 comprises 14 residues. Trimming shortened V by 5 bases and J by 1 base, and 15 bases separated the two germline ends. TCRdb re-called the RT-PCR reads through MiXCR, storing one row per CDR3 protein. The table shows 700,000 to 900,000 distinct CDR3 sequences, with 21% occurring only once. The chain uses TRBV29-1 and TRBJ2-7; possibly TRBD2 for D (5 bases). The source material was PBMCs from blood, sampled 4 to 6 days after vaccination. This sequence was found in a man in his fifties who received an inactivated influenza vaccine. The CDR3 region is CSVFREGDSYEQYF. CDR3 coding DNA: TGCAGCGTTTTTCGGGAAGGAGATTCCTACGAGCAGTACTTC.